This TCR beta chain originates from a study of cytomegalovirus exposure and HLA in healthy donors. The overall study: In an early release, HLA-typed donors contributed tens of millions of unique TCR sequences. The study, taken as a whole, reports: One variant, a missense change in DCLRE1C, was linked in a later analysis to TCR beta V- and J-gene trimming.

Use of 60 Vbeta and 13 Jbeta primers characterized the PCR. Original data processing: Some 10 million shared chains were among the roughly 80 million unique TCR beta chains that a later analysis counted. The repertoire was sequenced with immunoSEQ multiplex PCR; TCRdb's copy has only in-frame clones and lacks some. D and trimming were read from the DNA, whereas the V and J calls and clone size are those reported in that table. This sample yields under 250,000 clones, of which roughly 80% are seen a single time; roughly 1.6% belongs to the top ten. About this clone itself: Its cognate antigen is unknown.

CDR1 is LNHDA and CDR2 is SQIVND in the germline V gene (reference sequence). V dropped 6 bases and J dropped 6; count of bases not matched to a gene: 2. The CDR3 is 12 residues long. This sequence was found in a middle-aged man in good health and CMV-seronegative. Sequenced input: PBMCs. The chain links TRBV19 to TRBJ1-2; 9 bases fit TRBD1. CDR3 sequence: CASSTGGHGYTF. CDR3 in DNA: TGTGCCAGTAGCACAGGGGGCCATGGCTACACCTTC.